Sequencing of this TCR beta chain was carried out in a study of OX40 agonist ivuxolimab in advanced cancers. Looking at the study overall: Ivuxolimab was an agonistic, fully human IgG2 monoclonal antibody directed against OX40 (CD134), a costimulatory receptor. Intravenous ivuxolimab was administered to patients every 2 weeks at six dose levels: 0.01, 0.1, 0.3, 1.5, 3 and 10 mg/kg. Of the approximately 54 dose-escalation patients, hepatocellular carcinoma was present in approximately 20, melanoma in around 15, renal cell carcinoma in 9 and head and neck cancer in 9. The dose-escalation cohort was around 84% male with a mean age of approximately 60 years, ranging from roughly 23 to 90. Patients were allowed to have had prior anti-PD-1, anti-PD-L1 or anti-CTLA-4 therapy, and approximately 40% of the dose-escalation patients had been treated with checkpoint inhibitors. Three dose-escalation patients achieved partial responses, one with hepatocellular carcinoma and two with cutaneous melanoma. The point of sequencing TCRbeta in the periphery was to test whether ivuxolimab changed TCR sequence diversity and drove clonal T-cell expansion. The paper covers the monotherapy dose-escalation part of the phase I ivuxolimab trial, which included N ≈ 50 patients.

Patients with autoimmune disease history or receiving systemic immunosuppression were excluded from the trial. Peripheral blood for TCR sequencing was collected from all dose cohorts at baseline, on cycle 4 day 1, and on cycle 7 day 1. The samples were drawn from a first-in-human, open-label, multicenter phase I dose-escalation trial of ivuxolimab. Adults with locally advanced or metastatic head and neck squamous cell, hepatocellular, melanoma or renal cell carcinoma were enrolled in the trial. Before TCR sequencing, CD4+ T cells and CD8+ T cells were sorted from peripheral blood as separate populations. Results the study describes overall, beyond this receptor: The antigen specificity of the peripheral T cells that underwent clonal expansion was not determined. At doses of 0.1 to 3.0 mg/kg, clonal expansion of both CD4+ and CD8+ blood T cells was observed from baseline to week 6. On average, CD8+ T cells showed more expanded clones than CD4+ T cells after ivuxolimab. Low levels of normalized T-cell clonal expansion were also shown by some nonresponding patients. Partial responders in the 0.1-3.0 mg/kg groups had among the lowest normalized peripheral clonal expansion, especially among CD8+ T cells.

Turning to this clone: The target of this receptor is not known. One base away there is no much larger clone; base qualities are not given.

Counted from cysteine to phenylalanine, this CDR3 has 19 amino acids. Only CDR3 DNA is held: 57 bases, read in frame from base 1. For this chain, trimming is 0 bases at the V end and 0 bases at the J end, and the number of junction bases without a gene match is 10. CDR1 SGDLS and CDR2 YYNGEE were looked up in the germline V gene. Genomic DNA was extracted from sorted cells for sequencing of the TCRbeta CDR3 region. The immunoSEQ Assay was used to sequence the TCRbeta CDR3 regions. The table was pulled from immuneACCESS by TCRdb, which kept in-frame rearrangements only. Such tables lose some clones; where checked, under half of the loss comes from unresolved V genes, and the rest has no known cause. Present in this sample are approximately 160,000 clones, 90% to 95% of which were seen just once. The ten largest clones add up to approximately 0.3% of the sample.

The source material was CD4+ or CD8+ T cells sorted from blood, sampled in a trial of the OX40 agonist ivuxolimab. The rearrangement joined TRBV9 to TRBJ2-1; 9 of the junction bases match TRBD2. The source of this sequence is an adult with an advanced solid tumor such as melanoma, head and neck, liver or kidney cancer. This receptor has the CDR3 CASSVAGYWREGSYNEQFF. The DNA sequence is as follows: TGTGCCAGCAGCGTAGCTGGGTACTGGCGGGAGGGCTCCTACAATGAGCAGTTCTTC.